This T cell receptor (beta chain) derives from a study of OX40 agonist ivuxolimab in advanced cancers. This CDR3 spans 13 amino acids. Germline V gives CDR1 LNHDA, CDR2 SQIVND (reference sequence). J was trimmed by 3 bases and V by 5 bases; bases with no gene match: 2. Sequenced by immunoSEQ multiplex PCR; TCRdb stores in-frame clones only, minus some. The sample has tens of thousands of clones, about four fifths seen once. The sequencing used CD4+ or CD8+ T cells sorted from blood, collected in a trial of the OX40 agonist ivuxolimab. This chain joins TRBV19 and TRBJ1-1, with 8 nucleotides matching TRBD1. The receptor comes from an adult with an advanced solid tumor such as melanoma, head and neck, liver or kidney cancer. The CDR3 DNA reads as TGTGCCAGTAGTGCGGACAGGGACACTGAAGCTTTCTTT. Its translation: CASSADRDTEAFF.